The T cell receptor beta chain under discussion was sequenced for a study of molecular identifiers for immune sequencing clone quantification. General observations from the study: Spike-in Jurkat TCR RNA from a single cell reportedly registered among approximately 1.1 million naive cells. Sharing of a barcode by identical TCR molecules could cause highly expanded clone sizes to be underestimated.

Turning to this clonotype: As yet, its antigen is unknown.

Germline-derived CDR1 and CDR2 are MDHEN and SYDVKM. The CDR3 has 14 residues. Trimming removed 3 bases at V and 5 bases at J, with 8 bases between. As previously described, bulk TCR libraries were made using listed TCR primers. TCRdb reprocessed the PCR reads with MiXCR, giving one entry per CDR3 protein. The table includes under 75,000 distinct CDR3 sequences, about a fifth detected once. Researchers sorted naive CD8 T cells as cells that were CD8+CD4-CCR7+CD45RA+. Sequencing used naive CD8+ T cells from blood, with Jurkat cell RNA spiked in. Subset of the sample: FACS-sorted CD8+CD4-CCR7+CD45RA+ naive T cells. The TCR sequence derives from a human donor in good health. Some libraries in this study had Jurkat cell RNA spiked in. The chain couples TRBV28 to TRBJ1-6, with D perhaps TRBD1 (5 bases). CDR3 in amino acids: CASSFRDHNSPLHF. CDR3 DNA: TGTGCCAGCAGTTTCCGGGACCATAATTCACCCCTCCACTTT.